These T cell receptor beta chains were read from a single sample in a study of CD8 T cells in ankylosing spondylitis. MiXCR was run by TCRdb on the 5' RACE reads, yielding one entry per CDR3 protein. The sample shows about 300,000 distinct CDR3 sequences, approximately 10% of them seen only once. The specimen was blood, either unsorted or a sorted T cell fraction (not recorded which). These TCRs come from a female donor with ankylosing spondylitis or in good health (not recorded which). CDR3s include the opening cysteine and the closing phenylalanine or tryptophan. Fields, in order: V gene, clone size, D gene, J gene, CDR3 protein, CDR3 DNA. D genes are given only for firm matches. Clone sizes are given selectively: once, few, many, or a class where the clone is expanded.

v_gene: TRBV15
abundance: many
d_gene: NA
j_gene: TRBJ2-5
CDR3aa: CATSRVSQETQYF
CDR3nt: TGTGCCACCAGCAGAGTATCCCAAGAGACCCAGTACTTC

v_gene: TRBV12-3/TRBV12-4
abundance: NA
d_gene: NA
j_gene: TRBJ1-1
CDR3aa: CASRGQGSLNTEAFF
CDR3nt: TGTGCCAGCAGGGGACAAGGGAGCTTGAACACTGAAGCTTTCTTT

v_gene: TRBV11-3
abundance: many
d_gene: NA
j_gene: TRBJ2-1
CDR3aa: CASSFGRGNEQFF
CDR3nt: TGTGCCAGCAGCTTCGGCAGGGGTAATGAGCAGTTCTTC

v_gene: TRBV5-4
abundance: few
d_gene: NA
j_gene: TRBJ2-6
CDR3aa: CASSSWVSGANVLTF
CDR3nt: TGTGCCAGCAGCTCGTGGGTCTCTGGGGCCAACGTCCTGACTTTC

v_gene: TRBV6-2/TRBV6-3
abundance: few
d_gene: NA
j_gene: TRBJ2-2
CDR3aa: CASSYSRELFF
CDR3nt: TGTGCCAGCAGTTACTCCCGGGAGCTGTTTTTT

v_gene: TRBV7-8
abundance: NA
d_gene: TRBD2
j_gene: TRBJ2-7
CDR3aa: CASSLVGSGSYEQYF
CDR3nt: TGTGCCAGCAGCTTAGTTGGTAGCGGGAGCTACGAGCAGTACTTC

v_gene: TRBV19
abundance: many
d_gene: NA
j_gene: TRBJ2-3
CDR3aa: CASSIMGDTQYF
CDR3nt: TGTGCCAGTAGTATAATGGGAGATACGCAGTATTTT

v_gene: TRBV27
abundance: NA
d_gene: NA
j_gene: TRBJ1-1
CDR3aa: CASSSQQFFMNTEAFF
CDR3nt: TGTGCCAGCAGTTCTCAACAGTTCTTCATGAACACTGAAGCTTTCTTT

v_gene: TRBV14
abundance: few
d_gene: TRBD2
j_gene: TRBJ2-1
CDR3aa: CASSQVFFETSGFYNEQFF
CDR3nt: TGTGCCAGCAGCCAAGTGTTTTTTGAGACTAGCGGGTTTTACAATGAGCAGTTCTTC

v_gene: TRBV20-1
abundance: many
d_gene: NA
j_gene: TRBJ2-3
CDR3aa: CSARGSTDTQYF
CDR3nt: TGCAGTGCTAGAGGGAGCACAGATACGCAGTATTTT

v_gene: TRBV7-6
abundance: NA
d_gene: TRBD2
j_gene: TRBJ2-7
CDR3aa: CASSPTSGPATYEQYF
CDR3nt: TGTGCCAGCAGCCCGACTAGCGGACCCGCGACCTACGAGCAGTACTTC

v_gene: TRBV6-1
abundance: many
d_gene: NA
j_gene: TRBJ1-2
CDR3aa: CASSPGVTNYGYTF
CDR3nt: TGTGCCAGCAGTCCGGGGGTGACTAACTATGGCTACACCTTC

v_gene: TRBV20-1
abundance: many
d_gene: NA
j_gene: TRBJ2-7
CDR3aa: CSARDPGAKGVYEQYF
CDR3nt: TGCAGTGCTAGAGATCCGGGGGCAAAAGGGGTTTACGAGCAGTACTTC

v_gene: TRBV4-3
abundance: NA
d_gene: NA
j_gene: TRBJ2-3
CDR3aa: CASSRARNGRTSTDTQYF
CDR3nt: TGCGCCAGCAGCCGAGCCCGTAACGGGCGCACTAGCACAGATACGCAGTATTTT

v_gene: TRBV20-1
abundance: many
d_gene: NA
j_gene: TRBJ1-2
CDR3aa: CSARGSLGDYGYTF
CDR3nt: TGCAGTGCTAGAGGGTCGTTGGGGGATTATGGCTACACCTTC

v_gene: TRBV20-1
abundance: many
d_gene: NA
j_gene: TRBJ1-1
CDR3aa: CSAKPGHKNTEAFF
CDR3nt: TGCAGTGCAAAACCGGGACACAAGAACACTGAAGCTTTCTTT

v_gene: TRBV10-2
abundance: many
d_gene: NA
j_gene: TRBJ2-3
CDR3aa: CASSERADQRTQYF
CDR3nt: TGCGCCAGCAGTGAAAGGGCAGACCAGAGGACGCAGTATTTT

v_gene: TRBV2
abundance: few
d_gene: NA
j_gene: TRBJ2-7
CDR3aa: CASHERDGVIYEQYF
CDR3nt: TGTGCCAGCCACGAACGGGACGGTGTAATCTACGAGCAGTACTTC

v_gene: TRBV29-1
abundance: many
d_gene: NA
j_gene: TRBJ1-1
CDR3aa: CSVEAPAEAFF
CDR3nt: TGCAGCGTTGAAGCCCCGGCTGAAGCTTTCTTT

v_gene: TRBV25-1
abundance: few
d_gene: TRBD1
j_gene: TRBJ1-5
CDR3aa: CATSLGGVNQPQHF
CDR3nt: TGTGCCACCAGTCTAGGGGGCGTAAATCAGCCCCAGCATTTT

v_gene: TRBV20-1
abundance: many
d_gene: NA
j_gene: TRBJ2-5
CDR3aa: CSARTPGPGLETQYF
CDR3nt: TGCAGTGCTCGGACTCCGGGTCCAGGGTTGGAGACCCAGTACTTC

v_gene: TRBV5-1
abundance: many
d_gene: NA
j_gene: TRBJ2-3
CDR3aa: CASSVKAYGVYSTDTQYF
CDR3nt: TGCGCCAGCAGCGTTAAAGCCTACGGGGTATATAGCACAGATACGCAGTATTTT

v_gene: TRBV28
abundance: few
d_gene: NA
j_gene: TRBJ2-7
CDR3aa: CGSSSLGDEQYF
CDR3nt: TGTGGCAGCAGTTCCTTGGGCGACGAGCAGTACTTC

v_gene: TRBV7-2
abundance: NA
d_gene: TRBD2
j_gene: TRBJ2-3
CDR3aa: CASSATSGGAVDTQYF
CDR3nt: TGTGCCAGCAGCGCCACTAGCGGGGGGGCTGTAGATACGCAGTATTTT

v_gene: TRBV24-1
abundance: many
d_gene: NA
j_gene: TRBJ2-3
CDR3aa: CATGQKSTDTQYF
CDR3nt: TGTGCCACCGGTCAGAAGAGCACAGATACGCAGTATTTT

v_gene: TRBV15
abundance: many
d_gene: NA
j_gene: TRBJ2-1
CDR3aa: CATSRELGEQFF
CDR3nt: TGTGCCACCAGCAGAGAACTCGGTGAGCAGTTCTTC

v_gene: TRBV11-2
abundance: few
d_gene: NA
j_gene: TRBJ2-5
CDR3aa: CASSDDGRGPETQYF
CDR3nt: TGTGCCAGCAGCGATGATGGGCGGGGGCCAGAGACCCAGTACTTC

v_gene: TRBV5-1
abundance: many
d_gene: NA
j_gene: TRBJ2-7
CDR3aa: CASSGGARGSYEQYF
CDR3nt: TGCGCCAGCAGCGGGGGAGCGCGGGGAAGCTACGAGCAGTACTTC

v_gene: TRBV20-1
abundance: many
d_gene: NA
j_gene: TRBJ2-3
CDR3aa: CSASDPGTDTQYF
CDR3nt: TGCAGTGCTAGCGACCCGGGCACAGATACGCAGTATTTT

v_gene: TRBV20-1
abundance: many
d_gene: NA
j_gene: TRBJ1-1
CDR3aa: CSAARGGGAEAFF
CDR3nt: TGCAGTGCTGCCCGGGGAGGCGGAGCTGAAGCTTTCTTT

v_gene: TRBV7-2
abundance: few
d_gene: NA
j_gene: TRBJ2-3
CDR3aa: CASSLALSTPTDTQYF
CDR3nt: TGTGCCAGCAGCTTAGCCCTTTCCACCCCCACAGATACGCAGTATTTT

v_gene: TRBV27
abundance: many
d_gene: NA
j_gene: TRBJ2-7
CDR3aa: CASSPGQSFYEQYF
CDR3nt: TGTGCCAGCAGTCCGGGACAAAGTTTTTACGAGCAGTACTTC

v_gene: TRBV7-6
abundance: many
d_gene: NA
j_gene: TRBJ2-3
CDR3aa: CASSPGLSDTQYF
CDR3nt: TGTGCCAGCAGCCCCGGGCTATCAGATACGCAGTATTTT

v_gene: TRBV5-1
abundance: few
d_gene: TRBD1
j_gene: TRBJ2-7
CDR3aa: CASSQGDRGNIAYEQYF
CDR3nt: TGCGCCAGCAGCCAGGGGGACAGGGGGAATATTGCCTACGAGCAGTACTTC

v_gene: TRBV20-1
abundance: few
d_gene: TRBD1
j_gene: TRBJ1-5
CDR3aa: CSASGTGGGQPQHF
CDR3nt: TGCAGTGCTAGCGGGACAGGGGGAGGGCAGCCCCAGCATTTT

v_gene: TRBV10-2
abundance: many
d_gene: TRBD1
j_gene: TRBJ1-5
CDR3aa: CASSWTGAFNQPQHF
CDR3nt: TGCGCCAGCAGCTGGACAGGGGCTTTCAATCAGCCCCAGCATTTT

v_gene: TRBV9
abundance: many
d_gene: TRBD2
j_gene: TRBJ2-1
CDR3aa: CASSVASGNEQFF
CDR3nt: TGTGCCAGCAGCGTAGCTAGCGGAAATGAGCAGTTCTTC

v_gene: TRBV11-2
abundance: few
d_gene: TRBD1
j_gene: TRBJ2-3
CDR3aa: CASSPGQGARVTDTQYF
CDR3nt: TGTGCCAGCAGCCCAGGGCAGGGGGCGAGGGTCACAGATACGCAGTATTTT

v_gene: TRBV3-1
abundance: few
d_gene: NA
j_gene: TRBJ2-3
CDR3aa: CASSQDWADTQYF
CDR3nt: TGTGCCAGCAGCCAAGATTGGGCAGATACGCAGTATTTT

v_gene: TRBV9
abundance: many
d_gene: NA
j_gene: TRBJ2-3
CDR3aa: CASSGGTATSTDTQYF
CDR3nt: TGTGCCAGCAGCGGCGGGACAGCAACTAGCACAGATACGCAGTATTTT

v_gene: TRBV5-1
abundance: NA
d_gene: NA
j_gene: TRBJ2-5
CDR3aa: CASSLGSGKETQYF
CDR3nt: TGCGCCAGCAGCTTGGGATCAGGGAAAGAGACCCAGTACTTC

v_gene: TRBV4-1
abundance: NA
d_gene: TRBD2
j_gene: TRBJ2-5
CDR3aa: CASSQDPAGVQETQYF
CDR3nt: TGCGCCAGCAGCCAAGATCCAGCGGGGGTTCAAGAGACCCAGTACTTC

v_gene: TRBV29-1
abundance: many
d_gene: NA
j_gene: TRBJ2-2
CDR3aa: CSGRGSNTGELFF
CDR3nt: TGCAGCGGAAGGGGGTCGAACACCGGGGAGCTGTTTTTT

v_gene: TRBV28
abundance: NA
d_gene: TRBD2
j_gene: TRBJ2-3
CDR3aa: CASSLIAGRPDTQYF
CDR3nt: TGTGCCAGCAGTTTAATAGCGGGGAGGCCAGATACGCAGTATTTT

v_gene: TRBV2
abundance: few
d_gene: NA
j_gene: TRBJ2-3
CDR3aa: CASSEGNTQYF
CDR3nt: TGTGCCAGCAGTGAGGGGAATACGCAGTATTTT

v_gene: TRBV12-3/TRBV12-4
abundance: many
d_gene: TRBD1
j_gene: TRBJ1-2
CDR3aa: CASSRTGRTYGYTF
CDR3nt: TGTGCCAGCAGCCGGACAGGGAGGACCTATGGCTACACCTTC

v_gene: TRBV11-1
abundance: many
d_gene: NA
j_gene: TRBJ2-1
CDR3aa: CASSLVAGAPESEQFF
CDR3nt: TGTGCCAGCAGCTTAGTTGCAGGGGCGCCTGAGAGTGAGCAGTTCTTC

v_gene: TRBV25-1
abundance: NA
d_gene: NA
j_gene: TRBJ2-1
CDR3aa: CASGLGAGVFF
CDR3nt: TGTGCCAGCGGCCTGGGGGCAGGGGTGTTCTTC

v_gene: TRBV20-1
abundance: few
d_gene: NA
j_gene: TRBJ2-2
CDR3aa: CSARRQGGTGELFF
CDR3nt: TGCAGTGCTAGAAGACAGGGAGGGACCGGGGAGCTGTTTTTT

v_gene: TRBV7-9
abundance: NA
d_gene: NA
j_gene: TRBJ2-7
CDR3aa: CASSSLVTPYEQYF
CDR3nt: TGTGCCAGCAGCTCGCTTGTCACGCCCTACGAGCAGTACTTC

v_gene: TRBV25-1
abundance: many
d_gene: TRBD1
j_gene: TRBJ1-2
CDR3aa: CASSERGTGGMDGYTF
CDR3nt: TGTGCCAGCAGTGAAAGGGGGACAGGGGGGATGGATGGCTACACCTTC

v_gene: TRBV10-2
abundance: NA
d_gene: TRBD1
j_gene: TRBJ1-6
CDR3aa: CASSPTGGSPLHF
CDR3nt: TGCGCCAGCAGTCCTACAGGGGGCTCACCCCTCCACTTT

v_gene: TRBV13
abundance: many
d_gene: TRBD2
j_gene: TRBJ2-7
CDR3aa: CASSFYDGGIYEQYF
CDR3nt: TGTGCCAGCAGCTTTTATGACGGGGGGATATACGAGCAGTACTTC

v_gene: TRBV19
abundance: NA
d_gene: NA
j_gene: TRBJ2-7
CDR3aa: CASSIRAGHEQYF
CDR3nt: TGTGCCAGTAGTATCCGGGCAGGGCACGAGCAGTACTTC